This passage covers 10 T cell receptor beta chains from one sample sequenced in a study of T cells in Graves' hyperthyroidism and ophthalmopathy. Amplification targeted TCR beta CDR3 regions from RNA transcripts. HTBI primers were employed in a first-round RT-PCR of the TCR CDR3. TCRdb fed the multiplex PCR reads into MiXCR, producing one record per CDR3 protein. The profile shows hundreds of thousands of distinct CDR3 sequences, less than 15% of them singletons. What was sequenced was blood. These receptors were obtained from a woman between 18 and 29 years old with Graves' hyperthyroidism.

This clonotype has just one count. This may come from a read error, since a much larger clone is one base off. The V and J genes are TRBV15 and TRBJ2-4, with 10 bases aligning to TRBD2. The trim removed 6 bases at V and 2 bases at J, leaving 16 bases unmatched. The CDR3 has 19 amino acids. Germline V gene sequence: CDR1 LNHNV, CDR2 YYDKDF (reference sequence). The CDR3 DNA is TGTGCCACCAGGGCCCTCACAGCGGGAGGGCCTCACTCCAAAAACATTCAGTACTTC. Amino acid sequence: CATRALTAGGPHSKNIQYF.

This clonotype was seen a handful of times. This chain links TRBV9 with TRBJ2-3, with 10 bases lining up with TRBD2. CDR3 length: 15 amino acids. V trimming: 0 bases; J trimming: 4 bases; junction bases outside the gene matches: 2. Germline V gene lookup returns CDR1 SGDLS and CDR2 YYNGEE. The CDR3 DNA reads TGTGCCAGCAGCGTAGCTAGCGGGGGTCCAGATACGCAGTATTTT. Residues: CASSVASGGPDTQYF. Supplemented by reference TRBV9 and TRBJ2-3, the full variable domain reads DSGVTQTPKHLITATGQRVTLRCSPRSGDLSVYWYQQSLDQGLQFLIQYYNGEERAKGNILERFSAQQFPDLHSELNLSSLELGDSALYFCASSVASGGPDTQYFGPGTRLTVL.

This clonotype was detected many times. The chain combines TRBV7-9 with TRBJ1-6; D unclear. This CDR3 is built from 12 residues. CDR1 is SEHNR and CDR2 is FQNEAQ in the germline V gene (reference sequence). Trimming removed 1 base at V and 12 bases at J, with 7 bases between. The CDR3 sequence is CASSLEGVPLHF. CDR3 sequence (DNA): TGTGCCAGCAGCTTAGAGGGAGTACCCCTCCACTTT.

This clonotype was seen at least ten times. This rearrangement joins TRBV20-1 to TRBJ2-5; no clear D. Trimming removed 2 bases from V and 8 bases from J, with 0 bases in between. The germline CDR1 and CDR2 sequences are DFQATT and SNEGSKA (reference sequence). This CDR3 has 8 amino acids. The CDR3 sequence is CSARTQYF. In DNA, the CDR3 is TGCAGTGCTAGAACCCAGTACTTC.

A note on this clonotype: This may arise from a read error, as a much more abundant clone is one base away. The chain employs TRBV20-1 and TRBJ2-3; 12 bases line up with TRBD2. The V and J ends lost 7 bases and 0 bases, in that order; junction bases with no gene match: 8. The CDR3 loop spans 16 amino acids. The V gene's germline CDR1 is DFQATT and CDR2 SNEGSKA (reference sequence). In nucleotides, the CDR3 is TGCAGTGGACTAGCGGGGGAGCGATCTAGCACAGATACGCAGTATTTT. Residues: CSGLAGERSSTDTQYF.

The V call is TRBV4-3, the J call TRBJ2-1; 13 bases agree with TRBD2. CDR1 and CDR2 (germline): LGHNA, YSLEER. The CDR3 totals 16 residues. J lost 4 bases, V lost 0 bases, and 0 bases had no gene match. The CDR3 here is CASSQEGLAGYNEQFF. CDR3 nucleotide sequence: TGCGCCAGCAGCCAAGAGGGACTAGCGGGATACAATGAGCAGTTCTTC.

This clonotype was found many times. The CDR3 loop is CASSRAGDIYEQYF. The CDR3 DNA sequence: TGTGCCAGTAGTCGCGCAGGGGATATCTACGAGCAGTACTTC. This rearrangement joins TRBV19 to TRBJ2-7; possibly TRBD1 for D (6 bases). The CDR3 covers 14 residues. Trimming cost V 5 bases and J 3 bases, with 14 bases left between them. The germline V gene encodes CDR1 LNHDA and CDR2 SQIVND (reference sequence).

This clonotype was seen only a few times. The CDR3 bases are TGTGCCAGCAGCGTAGCAGGGACAGGTTTGGGCTACACCTTC. It specifies CASSVAGTGLGYTF. V gene TRBV9 combines with J gene TRBJ1-2, with 8 bases lining up with TRBD1. The CDR3 contains 14 residues. With V trimmed by 0 bases and J by 8 bases, 6 bases remained unmatched. Germline V lookup: CDR1 SGDLS, CDR2 YYNGEE.

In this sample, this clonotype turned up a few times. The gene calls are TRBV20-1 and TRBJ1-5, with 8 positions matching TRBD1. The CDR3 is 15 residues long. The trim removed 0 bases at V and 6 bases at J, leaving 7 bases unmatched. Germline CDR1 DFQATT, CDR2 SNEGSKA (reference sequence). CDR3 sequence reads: CSARENSGGSQPQHF. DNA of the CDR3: TGCAGTGCTAGAGAAAATTCAGGGGGCTCTCAGCCCCAGCATTTT.

The CDR3, as DNA: TGTGCCAGCAGAATTCGCACTGAAGCTTTCTTT. It yields the protein CASRIRTEAFF. The J gene is TRBJ1-1, the V gene TRBV25-1; the D is unclear. Germline CDR1 MGHDK, CDR2 SYGVNS. The CDR3 has 11 amino acids. The ends were cut back, 6 bases at V and 4 bases at J, with 6 bases in the middle.